One and the same sample provided the 16 T cell receptor beta chains below, sequenced in a study of HIV-infected patients and healthy controls. All unsorted peripheral T cells were captured because whole blood was used without fractionation. About 550 ng RNA was reverse transcribed with alpha and beta constant-region primers. Alpha and beta chain libraries were made separately by chain-specific third strand synthesis with multiplexing indices. TCRdb analysed the 5' RACE reads with MiXCR anew, one entry per CDR3 protein. The data show some 4,800 distinct CDR3 sequences, with roughly 8% seen just once and less than 30% held by the top ten. The sample was blood, taken before antiretroviral therapy. Source of these receptors: an adult with HIV infection.

This clonotype is classed as medium-sized (0.01 to 0.1%). The chain uses TRBV5-1 and TRBJ2-1, with 11 nucleotides matching TRBD2. The CDR3 length is 14 residues. The V and J ends lost 6 bases and 4 bases, in that order; junction bases with no gene match: 3. Germline V gene lookup returns CDR1 SGHRS and CDR2 YFSETQ. The CDR3 here is CASTTSGGYNEQFF. The CDR3 region has the DNA TGCGCCAGCACTACTAGCGGGGGATACAATGAGCAGTTCTTC. The whole variable domain, filled in from reference TRBV5-1 and TRBJ2-1, reads KAGVTQTPRYLIKTRGQQVTLSCSPISGHRSVSWYQQTPGQGLQFLFEYFSETQRNKGNFPGRFSGRQFSNSRSEMNVSTLELGDSALYLCASTTSGGYNEQFFGPGTRLTVL.

This clonotype counts as large. The chain has TRBV12-3 or TRBV12-4 and TRBJ2-4; 11 nucleotides agree with TRBD2. This CDR3 has 17 residues. V lost 7 bases to trimming and J lost 0 bases; unmatched junction nucleotides: 8. In nucleotides, the CDR3 is TGTGCCAGCAAGGGACTAGCGGATCCCCTAGCCAAAAACATTCAGTACTTC. Its translation: CASKGLADPLAKNIQYF.

This clonotype came up many times. The genes are TRBV7-3 and TRBJ2-2; a possible D gene is TRBD1 (5 bases). The CDR3 covers 13 residues. Trimming removed 3 bases from V and 4 bases from J, with 6 bases in between. CDR1 SGHTA and CDR2 FQGTGA come from the germline V gene. The CDR3 sequence is CASSFRATGELFF. As DNA, the CDR3 is TGTGCCAGCAGCTTCAGGGCCACCGGGGAGCTGTTTTTT. The full variable domain, rest sourced from reference TRBV7-3 and TRBJ2-2, is GAGVSQTPSNKVTEKGKYVELRCDPISGHTALYWYRQSLGQGPEFLIYFQGTGAADDSGLPNDRFFAVRPEGSVSTLKIQRTERGDSAVYLCASSFRATGELFFGEGSRLTVL.

By sample fraction, this clonotype is medium-sized. The V and J genes are TRBV11-2 and TRBJ2-5; the D is unclear. The CDR3 runs to 15 residues. In germline, CDR1 is SGHAT, CDR2 FQNNGV. V lost 0 bases to trimming and J lost 4 bases, with 12 bases between them. CDR3 sequence reads: CASSLEGLGLETQYF. As DNA, the CDR3 is TGTGCCAGCAGCTTAGAGGGATTGGGATTAGAGACCCAGTACTTC.

This clonotype occurred a few times. The chain joins TRBV5-1 to TRBJ1-5; TRBD1 matches at 7 bases. This CDR3 contains 16 residues. CDR1 is SGHRS, CDR2 YFSETQ, per germline. V lost 0 bases to trimming and J lost 7 bases; unmatched junction nucleotides: 10. The CDR3 loop reads CASSLGEGARNQPQHF. In DNA form, the CDR3 reads TGCGCCAGCAGCTTGGGGGAGGGGGCGAGAAACCAGCCCCAGCATTTT.

The sample holds many counts of this clonotype. This rearrangement joins TRBV7-9 to TRBJ2-7; 7 nucleotides line up with TRBD1. The trim removed 5 bases at V and 2 bases at J, leaving 9 bases unmatched. Germline V CDR1 and CDR2: SEHNR, FQNEAQ (reference sequence). CDR3 length: 15 amino acids. This CDR3 reads CASSNHRDRPYEQYF. The DNA of the CDR3 is TGTGCCAGCAGCAACCACCGGGACAGACCCTACGAGCAGTACTTC. Using reference TRBV7-9 and TRBJ2-7 for the parts outside the CDR3, the full variable domain is DTGVSQNPRHKITKRGQNVTFRCDPISEHNRLYWYRQTLGQGPEFLTYFQNEAQLEKSRLLSDRFSAERPKGSFSTLEIQRTEQGDSAMYLCASSNHRDRPYEQYFGPGTRLTVT.

This clonotype was detected a few times. The V gene is TRBV5-6, the J gene TRBJ1-3; D may be TRBD1 (5 bases). This CDR3 has 21 amino acids. Between the trimmed V and J ends, which lost 2 bases and 0 bases, there was a span of 27 bases. CDR1 is SGHDT and CDR2 is YYEEEE in the germline V gene. In nucleotides, the CDR3 is TGTGCCAGCAGCTTTTCCATTTCAAGGAACCCGGGACCCGTCTCTGGAAACACCATATATTTT. As protein: CASSFSISRNPGPVSGNTIYF.

This clonotype is medium-sized within its sample. The chain has TRBV3-1 and TRBJ1-3; the D is unclear. This CDR3 has 14 residues. Trimming took off 4 bases at V and 4 bases at J, with 11 bases between the two ends. Germline CDR1 reads LGHDT; CDR2 reads YNNKEL (reference sequence). This CDR3 is CASSPLLFGNTIYF. DNA for the CDR3: TGTGCCAGCAGCCCCCTACTCTTCGGAAACACCATATATTTT.

The chain couples TRBV5-1 to TRBJ2-5; D is perhaps TRBD1 (5 bases). V shed 7 bases and J shed 4 bases, with 20 bases lying between them. The CDR3 consists of 15 residues. Germline lookup yields CDR1 SGHRS and CDR2 YFSETQ. The CDR3: CASSPRAGLGETQYF. DNA of the CDR3: TGCGCCAGCTCCCCTAGGGCAGGGCTAGGAGAGACCCAGTACTTC.

This clonotype was detected many times. J is TRBJ2-3 and V is TRBV28; the D gene is possibly TRBD1 (5 bases). Trimming took off 6 bases at V and 6 bases at J, with 16 bases between the two ends. The germline CDR1 and CDR2 sequences are MDHEN and SYDVKM. The CDR3 is made up of 14 amino acids. The chain's CDR3 is CASSPYDSVDTQYF. CDR3 nucleotide sequence: TGTGCCAGCAGCCCCTATGACAGCGTCGATACGCAGTATTTT. The whole variable domain, filled in from reference TRBV28 and TRBJ2-3, reads DVKVTQSSRYLVKRTGEKVFLECVQDMDHENMFWYRQDPGLGLRLIYFSYDVKMKEKGDIPEGYSVSREKKERFSLILESASTNQTSMYLCASSPYDSVDTQYFGPGTRLTVL.

This clonotype is medium-sized (0.01 to 0.1%) by share. This sequence joins TRBV28 and TRBJ1-1; D is undetermined. The V end was cut by 5 bases, the J end by 4 bases, with 14 bases between. The CDR3 has 14 amino acids. The germline CDR1 and CDR2 sequences are MDHEN and SYDVKM. The CDR3 is CASSVQVWGTEAFF. CDR3 DNA sequence: TGTGCCAGCAGTGTTCAAGTCTGGGGCACTGAAGCTTTCTTT.

This clonotype ranks as medium-sized. The genes are TRBV6-1 and TRBJ2-3, with 7 bases identical to TRBD1. This CDR3 region has 14 residues. Germline values: CDR1 MNHNS, CDR2 SASEGT. V was pared by 6 bases and J by 2 bases, with 5 bases of the junction left unmatched. CDR3 DNA: TGTGCCAGCAGGTATGAGGGGGCCACAGATACGCAGTATTTT. Its translation is CASRYEGATDTQYF.

This clonotype has just one count. The chain uses TRBV30 and TRBJ2-2, with 9 bases fitting TRBD2. The CDR3 has 12 amino acids. Germline values: CDR1 GTSNPN, CDR2 SVGIG (reference sequence). The CDR3 here is CSSGMNTGELFF. The DNA of the CDR3 is TGTTCTAGCGGGATGAACACCGGGGAGCTGTTTTTT.

J is TRBJ2-2 and V is TRBV5-1; 7 bases map to TRBD1. The CDR3 covers 15 residues. Germline V gives CDR1 SGHRS, CDR2 YFSETQ. With V trimmed by 0 bases and J by 2 bases, 1 base remained unmatched. The CDR3 DNA reads as TGCGCCAGCAGCTTGGGACAGGGAAACACCGGGGAGCTGTTTTTT. This gives the protein CASSLGQGNTGELFF.

This clonotype was found a few times. The chain has TRBV7-2 and TRBJ2-5; D may match TRBD1 or TRBD2 (5 bases each). Trimming shortened V by 6 bases and J by 2 bases, and 13 bases separated the two germline ends. The germline V gene has CDR1 SGHTA and CDR2 FQGNSA. The CDR3 has 14 residues. CDR3 nucleotide sequence: TGTGCCAGCAGACAAGGGACGCGACAAGAGACCCAGTACTTC. Translating it yields CASRQGTRQETQYF. Looking up the rest from reference TRBV7-2 and TRBJ2-5 gives the full variable domain: GAGVSQSPSNKVTEKGKDVELRCDPISGHTALYWYRQSLGQGLEFLIYFQGNSAPDKSGLPSDRFSAERTGGSVSTLTIQRTQQEDSAVYLCASRQGTRQETQYFGPGTRLLVL.

This clonotype is termed medium-sized. The chain combines TRBV20-1 with TRBJ2-7; D is ambiguous. CDR1 and CDR2 from the germline V gene are DFQATT and SNEGSKA (reference sequence). The CDR3 covers 15 residues. V lost 2 bases, J lost 3 bases, and 17 bases lay in between. This chain's CDR3 is CSARKKLRGSYEQYF. For the CDR3, the DNA is TGCAGTGCTAGAAAAAAGCTAAGAGGAAGCTACGAGCAGTACTTC.